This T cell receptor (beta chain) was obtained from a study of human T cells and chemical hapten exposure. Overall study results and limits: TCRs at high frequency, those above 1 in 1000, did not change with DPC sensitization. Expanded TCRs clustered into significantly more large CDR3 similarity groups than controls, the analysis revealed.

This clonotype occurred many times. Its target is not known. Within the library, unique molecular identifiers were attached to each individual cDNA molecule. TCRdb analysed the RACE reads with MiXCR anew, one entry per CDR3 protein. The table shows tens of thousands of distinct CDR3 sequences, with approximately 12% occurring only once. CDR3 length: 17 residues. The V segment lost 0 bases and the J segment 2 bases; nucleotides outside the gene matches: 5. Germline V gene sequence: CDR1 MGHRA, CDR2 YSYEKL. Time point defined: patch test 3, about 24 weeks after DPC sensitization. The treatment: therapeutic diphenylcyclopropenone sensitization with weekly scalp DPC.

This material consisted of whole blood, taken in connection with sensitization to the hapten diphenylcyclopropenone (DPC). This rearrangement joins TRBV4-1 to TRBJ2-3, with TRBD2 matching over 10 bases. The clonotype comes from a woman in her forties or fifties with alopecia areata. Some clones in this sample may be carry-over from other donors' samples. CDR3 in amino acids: CASSQEAAGGITDTQYF. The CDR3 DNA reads TGCGCCAGCAGCCAAGAAGCAGCGGGAGGGATCACAGATACGCAGTATTTT.